This T cell receptor beta chain was observed in a study of vaccination and CD4 T cells after COVID-19. Treatment denoted: roughly nine-day PBMC culture with coronavirus spike peptide pools or control peptides (ViraFEST assay). Researchers grew the cells for 10 to 11 days and then pulled out CD4+ T cells by negative selection. Regarding this clonotype: Its target is unknown.

Between the trimmed V and J ends, which lost 5 bases and 7 bases, there was a span of 9 bases. CDR1 is LNHDA and CDR2 is SQIVND in the germline V gene (reference sequence). This CDR3 has 12 amino acids. An Oncomine TCR Beta short-read assay was used to sequence the DNA from cultured CD4+ T cells. TCRdb reprocessed the PCR reads via MiXCR and lists one record per CDR3 protein. The sample carries 3,000 or so distinct CDR3 sequences, around 75% recorded once. The V gene is TRBV19, the J gene TRBJ1-5; no reliable D call. The clonotype originates from a human donor who had recovered from COVID-19. The sample was CD4+ T cells from blood, cultured in vitro. The CDR3 DNA reads as TGTGCCAGTAGTCAAGGAACCCAGCCCCAGCATTTT. Amino acid sequence: CASSQGTQPQHF.